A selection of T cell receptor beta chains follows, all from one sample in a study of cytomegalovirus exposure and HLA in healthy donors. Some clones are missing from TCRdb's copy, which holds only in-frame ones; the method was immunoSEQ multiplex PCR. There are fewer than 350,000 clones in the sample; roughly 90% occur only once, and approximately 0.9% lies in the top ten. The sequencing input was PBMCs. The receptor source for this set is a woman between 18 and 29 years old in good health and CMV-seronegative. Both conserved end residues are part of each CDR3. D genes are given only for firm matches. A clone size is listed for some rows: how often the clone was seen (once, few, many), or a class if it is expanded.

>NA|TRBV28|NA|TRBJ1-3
TGTGCCAGCAGTTTTCAGTCGGGTTCTGGAAACACCATATATTTT
CASSFQSGSGNTIYF
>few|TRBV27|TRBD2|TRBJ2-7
TGTGCCAGCAGTATGGGACTAGCGGGCTACGAGCAGTACTTC
CASSMGLAGYEQYF
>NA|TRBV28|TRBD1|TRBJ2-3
TGTGCCAGCAGTTTATACGGGACAGGGGAGGCAGATACGCAGTATTTT
CASSLYGTGEADTQYF
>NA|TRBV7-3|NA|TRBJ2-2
TGTGCCAGCAGCCTAGTCCGGGATACCGGGGAGCTGTTTTTT
CASSLVRDTGELFF
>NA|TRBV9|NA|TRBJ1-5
TGTGCCAGCAGCGTAGCTCCCCAGAGCAATCAGCCCCAGCATTTT
CASSVAPQSNQPQHF
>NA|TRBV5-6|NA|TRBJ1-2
TGTGCCAGCAGCCAGGACAGAGAGGGATATGGCTACACCTTC
CASSQDREGYGYTF
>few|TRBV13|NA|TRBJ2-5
TGTGCCAGCAGCTTAGGCGTGCCGGGGGAGACCCAGTACTTC
CASSLGVPGETQYF
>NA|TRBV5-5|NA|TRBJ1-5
TGTGCCAGCAGCTTCCAAGTCGGAGTACTGCCCCAGCATTTT
CASSFQVGVLPQHF
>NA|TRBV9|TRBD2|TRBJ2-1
TGTGCCAGCAGCGTGCTAGCGGACGAGCAGTTCTTC
CASSVLADEQFF
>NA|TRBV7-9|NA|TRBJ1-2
TGTGCCAGCAGCTTATCCCAAGGGACAAGCTATGGCTACACCTTC
CASSLSQGTSYGYTF
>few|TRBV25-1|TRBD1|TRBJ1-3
TGTGCCAGCAGTCAGGGGGGTGCGGGAAACACCATATATTTT
CASSQGGAGNTIYF
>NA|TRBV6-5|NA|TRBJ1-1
TGTGCCAGCACACAAACAGGTACCATGAACACTGAAGCTTTCTTT
CASTQTGTMNTEAFF
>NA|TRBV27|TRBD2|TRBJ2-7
TGTGCCAGCAGAAGACTAGCGGGGGACTACGAGCAGTACTTC
CASRRLAGDYEQYF
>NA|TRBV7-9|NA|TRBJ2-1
TGTGCCAGCAGTAATGGGCGGGCGTACAATGAGCAGTTCTTC
CASSNGRAYNEQFF
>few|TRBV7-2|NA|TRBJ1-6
TGTGCCAGCAGCTTAGAGACAGGTCGGAATTCACCCCTCCACTTT
CASSLETGRNSPLHF
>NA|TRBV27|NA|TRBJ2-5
TGTGCCAGCAGTTTTATCGGGGGTGGGGAGACCCAGTACTTC
CASSFIGGGETQYF
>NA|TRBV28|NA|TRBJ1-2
TGTGCCAGCAGTTTTGTCTTTTATGGCTACACCTTC
CASSFVFYGYTF
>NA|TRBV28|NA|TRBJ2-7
TGTGCCAGCAGAATCAACCGGGATTACTACGAGCAGTACTTC
CASRINRDYYEQYF
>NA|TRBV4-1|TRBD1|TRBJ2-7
TGCGCCAGCAGCCAAGATAAAGGGACAGGCCTGTACTTC
CASSQDKGTGLYF
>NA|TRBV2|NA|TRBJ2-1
TGTGCCAGCAGTAAAAGGGGCAGCTACAATGAGCAGTTCTTC
CASSKRGSYNEQFF
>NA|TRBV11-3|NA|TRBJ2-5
TGTGCCAGCAGCTTAGGGAGAGAGACCCAGTACTTC
CASSLGRETQYF
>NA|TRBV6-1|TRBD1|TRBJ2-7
TGTGCCAGCAAGAGGGAGGGACAGGGGATTTACGAGCAGTACTTC
CASKREGQGIYEQYF
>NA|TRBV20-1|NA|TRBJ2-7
TGCAGTGCTACTCAAAGCGGCGAGCAGTACTTC
CSATQSGEQYF
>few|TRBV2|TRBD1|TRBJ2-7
TGTGCCAGCAGTGTTGTGACAGGGGCCTACGAGCAGTACTTC
CASSVVTGAYEQYF
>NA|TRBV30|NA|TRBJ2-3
TGTGCCTGGACTCTAGGAGATACGCAGTATTTT
CAWTLGDTQYF
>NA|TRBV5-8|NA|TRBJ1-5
TGTGCCAGCAGCAAACTGGACAGCAACAATCAGCCCCAGCATTTT
CASSKLDSNNQPQHF
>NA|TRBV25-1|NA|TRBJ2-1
TGTGCCAGCAGGACTGACGTTCTCTCCTACAATGAGCAGTTCTTC
CASRTDVLSYNEQFF
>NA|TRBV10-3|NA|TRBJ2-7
TGTGCCATCAGTGGAGAGGCTAGTCCCTACGAGCAGTACTTC
CAISGEASPYEQYF
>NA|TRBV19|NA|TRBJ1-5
TGTGCCACCTCGGGGTTATTCAATCAGCCCCAGCATTTT
CATSGLFNQPQHF
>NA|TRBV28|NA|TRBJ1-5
TGTGCCAGCAGCCGCAGAAGCAATCAGCCCCAGCATTTT
CASSRRSNQPQHF
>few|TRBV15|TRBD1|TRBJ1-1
TGTGCCACCAGCAGAGTTGGGACAGGGGTGGTGAACACTGAAGCTTTCTTT
CATSRVGTGVVNTEAFF
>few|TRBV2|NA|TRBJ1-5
TGTGCCAGCAGCGGCGAGGGATATAGCAATCAGCCCCAGCATTTT
CASSGEGYSNQPQHF
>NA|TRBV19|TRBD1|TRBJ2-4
TGTGCCAGTAGTCGACTCGGGACAGTAGCCAAAAACATTCAGTACTTC
CASSRLGTVAKNIQYF
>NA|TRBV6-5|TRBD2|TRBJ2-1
TGTGCCAGCAGGGAGCGGGAGGAAAACAATGAGCAGTTCTTC
CASREREENNEQFF
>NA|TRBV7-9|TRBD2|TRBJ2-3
TGTGCCAGCAGCCCCACTAGCGGCGGGAACACAGATACGCAGTATTTT
CASSPTSGGNTDTQYF
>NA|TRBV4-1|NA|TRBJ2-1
TGCGCCAGCCAAGATACGGCGAACCGGGATGAGCAGTTCTTC
CASQDTANRDEQFF
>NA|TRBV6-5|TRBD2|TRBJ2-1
TGTGCCAGCAGAAGGGGACTAGCGGATAACAATGAGCAGTTCTTC
CASRRGLADNNEQFF
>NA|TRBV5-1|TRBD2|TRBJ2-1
TGCGCCAGCAGCTTGTGGACTAGCGGGAACAATGAGCAGTTCTTC
CASSLWTSGNNEQFF
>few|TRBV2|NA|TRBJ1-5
TGTGCCAGCACAGGGGTGGACAATCAGCCCCAGCATTTT
CASTGVDNQPQHF
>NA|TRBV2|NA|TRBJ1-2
TGTGCCAGCAGCCTACACCCGGGGGAAAGGTCTAACTATGGCTACACCTTC
CASSLHPGERSNYGYTF
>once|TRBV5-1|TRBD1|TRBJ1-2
TGCGCCAGCAGCTTGGCCGTCGCAGGGGGCGCGAGTCAGTATGGCTACACCTTC
CASSLAVAGGASQYGYTF
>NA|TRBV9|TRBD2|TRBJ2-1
TGTGCCAGCAGCCCCGGCGGGCTAGCGGGAGGGAGCAATGAGCAGTTCTTC
CASSPGGLAGGSNEQFF
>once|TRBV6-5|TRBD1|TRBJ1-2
TGTGCCAGCAGTCGGCCGACAGGGGCTAACTATGGCTACACCTTC
CASSRPTGANYGYTF